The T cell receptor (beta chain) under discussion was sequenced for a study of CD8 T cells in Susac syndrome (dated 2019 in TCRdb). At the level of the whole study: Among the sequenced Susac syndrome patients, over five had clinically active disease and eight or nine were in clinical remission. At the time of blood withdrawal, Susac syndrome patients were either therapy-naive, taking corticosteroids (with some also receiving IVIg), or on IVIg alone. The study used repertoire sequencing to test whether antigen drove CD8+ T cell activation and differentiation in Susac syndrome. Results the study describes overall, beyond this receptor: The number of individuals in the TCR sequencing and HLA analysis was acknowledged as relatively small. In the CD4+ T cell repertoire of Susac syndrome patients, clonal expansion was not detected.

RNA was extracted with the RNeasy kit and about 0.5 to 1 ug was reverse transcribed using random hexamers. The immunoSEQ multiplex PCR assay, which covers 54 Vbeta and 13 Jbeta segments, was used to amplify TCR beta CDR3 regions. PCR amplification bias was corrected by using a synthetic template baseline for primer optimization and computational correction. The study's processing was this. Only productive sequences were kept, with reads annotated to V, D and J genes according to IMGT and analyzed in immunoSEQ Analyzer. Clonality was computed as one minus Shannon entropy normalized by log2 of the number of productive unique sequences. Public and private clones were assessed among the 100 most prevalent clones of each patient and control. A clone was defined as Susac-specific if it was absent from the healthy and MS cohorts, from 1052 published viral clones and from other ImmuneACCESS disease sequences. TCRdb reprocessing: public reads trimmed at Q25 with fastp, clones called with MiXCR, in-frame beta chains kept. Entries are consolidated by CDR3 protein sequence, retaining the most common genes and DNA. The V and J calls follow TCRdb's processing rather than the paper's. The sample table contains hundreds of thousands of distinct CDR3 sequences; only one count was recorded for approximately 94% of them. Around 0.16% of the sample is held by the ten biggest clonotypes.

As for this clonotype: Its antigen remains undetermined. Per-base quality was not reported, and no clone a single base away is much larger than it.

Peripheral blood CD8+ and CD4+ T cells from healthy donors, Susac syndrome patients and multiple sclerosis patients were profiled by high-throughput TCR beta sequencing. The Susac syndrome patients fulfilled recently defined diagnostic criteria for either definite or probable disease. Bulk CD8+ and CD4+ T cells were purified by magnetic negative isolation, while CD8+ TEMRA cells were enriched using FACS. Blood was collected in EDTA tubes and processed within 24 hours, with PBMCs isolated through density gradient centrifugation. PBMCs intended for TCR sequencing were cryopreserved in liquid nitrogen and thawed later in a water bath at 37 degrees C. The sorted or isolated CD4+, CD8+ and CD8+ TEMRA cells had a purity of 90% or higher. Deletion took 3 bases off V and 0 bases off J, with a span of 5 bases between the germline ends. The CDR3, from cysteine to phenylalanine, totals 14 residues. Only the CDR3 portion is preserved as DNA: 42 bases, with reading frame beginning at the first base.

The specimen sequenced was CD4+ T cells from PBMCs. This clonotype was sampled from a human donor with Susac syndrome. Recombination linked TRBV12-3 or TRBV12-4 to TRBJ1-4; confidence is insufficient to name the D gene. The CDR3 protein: CASSLSTTNEKLFF. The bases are TGTGCCAGCAGTTTGAGCACAACTAATGAAAAACTGTTTTTT.